This TCR beta chain emerged from a study of human T cells and chemical hapten exposure. Study information: Subjects had 2% DPC placed on approximately 2 cm by approximately 2 cm of upper inner arm skin for sensitization.

Overall study results and limits: Counts of TCRs above 1 in 1000 frequency stayed unchanged with DPC sensitization.

Stated time point: patch test 2, 6 weeks after DPC sensitization. Specified treatment: therapeutic diphenylcyclopropenone sensitization with weekly scalp DPC. Donors, patients with alopecia ranging from 18 to 70 years old and judged suitable for DPC, provided samples. The library labeled individual cDNA molecules by adding unique molecular identifiers to them. TCRdb processed the RACE reads anew with MiXCR; each CDR3 protein has one entry. The sample includes roughly 96,000 distinct CDR3 sequences, about 9.3% seen only once; the top ten take 2% to 2.5%. This clonotype has a count of ten or more. The antigen remains undetermined. The CDR3 runs 14 residues. CDR1 and CDR2 from the germline V gene are MNHNY and SVGAGI (reference sequence). The V gene lost 0 bases and the J gene lost 7 bases, with 10 bases spanning the gap.

The starting material was whole blood, obtained in connection with sensitization to the hapten diphenylcyclopropenone (DPC). The source is a woman in her forties with alopecia areata. Some clones in this sample may be carry-over from other donors' samples. The V and J genes are TRBV6-6 and TRBJ1-5; the D is unclear. As DNA, the CDR3 is TGTGCCAGCAGTTACTCCGGGGTTGGGCAGCCCCAGCATTTT. Its protein is CASSYSGVGQPQHF.